This TCR beta chain was sequenced during a study of shared clonotypes between healthy human individuals. Germline assignment: CDR1 GTSNPN and CDR2 SVGIG (reference sequence). This CDR3 region has 13 residues. Trimming took 0 bases from V and 3 from J, leaving 8 bases between them. The authors ran the assay at deep level. The table came from immunoSEQ multiplex PCR; TCRdb's copy has only in-frame clones and leaves some out. This table has approximately 2,300,000 clones, just under 95% appearing once. Notes on this clone: The identical CDR3 is also encoded by other nucleotide sequences in the sample.

This chain links TRBV30 with TRBJ2-5; D is unclear. Sequencing was carried out using naive CD4+ T cells from PBMCs. Noted subset: CD45RA+ positively selected. This sequence originates from a man between 18 and 29 years old in good health. Some clones in this sample may be carry-over from other donors' samples. The CDR3 loop is CAWSVIGKETQYF. CDR3 in DNA: TGTGCCTGGAGTGTTATAGGGAAAGAGACCCAGTACTTC.